This entry describes one T cell receptor (beta chain). Unsorted PBMC replicate PCRs used approximately 290 ng DNA, tens of thousands of T cell genomes. TCRdb's copy holds only in-frame clones and misses some; the assay was immunoSEQ multiplex PCR. Among about 470,000 clones, 70% to 80% were seen once, and the ten largest hold 13%. This sample stems from a study of shared clonotypes between healthy human individuals. V was pared by 0 bases and J by 3 bases, with 15 bases between. The germline CDR1 and CDR2 sequences are SGHNT and YYREEE (reference sequence). This CDR3 has 17 residues. Each sample came from a Caucasian adult donor living in Nashville, Tennessee.

The rearrangement uses TRBV5-4 and TRBJ2-2; D might be TRBD2 (6 bases). The sample was PBMCs. The receptor's source is a woman aged 40 to 50 in good health. Some clones in this sample may be carry-over from other donors' samples. The DNA of the CDR3 is TGTGCCAGCAGCTTGGGCGGGACTCCTATCCACACCGGGGAGCTGTTTTTT. This sequence encodes CASSLGGTPIHTGELFF.